A single sample gave rise to the 22 T cell receptor beta chains below, sequenced in a study of blood T cell repertoires in COVID-19 (dated by TCRdb to about 2020). The library was obtained by the immunoSEQ multiplex PCR assay. TCRdb retrieved this table from immuneACCESS and kept in-frame rearrangements only. Not all clones are present; in checked studies, unresolved V genes account for under half, and no reason is known for the remainder. Across this sample there are roughly 70,000 clones, with about four fifths seen only once. In total, the top ten clones hold over 7.5% of the sample. Sequenced input: peripheral blood. These receptors originate from a human donor in a cohort sampled during active COVID-19.

This chain links TRBV28 with TRBJ2-7; D is ambiguous. The V end lost 6 bases, the J end lost 2 bases, and 5 bases lay between the germline ends. In germline, CDR1 is MDHEN, CDR2 SYDVKM. This CDR3 has 11 residues. This CDR3 reads CASRAAYEQYF. CDR3 DNA: TGTGCCAGCAGGGCAGCCTACGAGCAGTACTTC.

The chain joins TRBV5-6 to TRBJ2-5; D not resolved. Germline values: CDR1 SGHDT, CDR2 YYEEEE. The CDR3 is 12 residues long. The germline V and J ends were trimmed by 6 bases and 5 bases, with 11 bases remaining between them. The CDR3 region has the DNA TGTGCCAGCACCCTACGGCGGGAGACCCAGTACTTC. Its translation: CASTLRRETQYF. Full variable domain (outside the CDR3, taken from reference TRBV5-6 and TRBJ2-5): DAGVTQSPTHLIKTRGQQVTLRCSPKSGHDTVSWYQQALGQGPQFIFQYYEEEERQRGNFPDRFSGHQFPNYSSELNVNALLLGDSALYLCASTLRRETQYFGPGTRLLVL.

The rearrangement uses TRBV5-6 and TRBJ2-7, with 10 bases lining up with TRBD1. The V gene's germline CDR1 is SGHDT and CDR2 YYEEEE. Trimming removed 1 base from V and 2 bases from J; junction bases left unmatched: 3. The CDR3 consists of 15 residues. As DNA, the CDR3 is TGTGCCAGCAGCTTGACCGGGACAGGGGCCTACGAGCAGTACTTC. Protein: CASSLTGTGAYEQYF.

V usage is TRBV29-1 and J usage is TRBJ2-3; 7 positions match TRBD2. Trimming took 4 bases from V and 3 from J; bases not matched to a gene: 7. Germline V gene lookup returns CDR1 SQVTM and CDR2 ANQGSEA. The CDR3 runs 14 residues. The CDR3 DNA follows: TGCAGCGTTGGGGGGGGTTCTGGTACAGATACGCAGTATTTT. It is translated as CSVGGGSGTDTQYF.

The chain is built from TRBV27 and TRBJ1-1; a possible D gene is TRBD1 (6 bases). Per the germline V gene, CDR1 is MNHEY and CDR2 is SMNVEV (reference sequence). CDR3 length: 15 amino acids. Deletions cut 0 bases from V and 5 bases from J, with 13 bases between. The CDR3 loop is CASSLSPGGRTEAFF. The CDR3 nucleotides are TGTGCCAGCAGTTTATCTCCGGGGGGCCGTACTGAAGCTTTCTTT.

The chain uses TRBV3-1 (or the pseudogene TRBV3-2) and TRBJ2-1; the match to TRBD2 covers 13 bases. The trim removed 4 bases at V and 8 bases at J, leaving 11 bases unmatched. CDR1 and CDR2 from the germline V gene are LGHDT and YNNKEL (reference sequence). The CDR3 runs 17 residues. The CDR3 nucleotides are TGTGCCAGCAGCCGAGGGACTAGCGGGGTTAGGGGGTATGAGCAGTTCTTC. As protein: CASSRGTSGVRGYEQFF.

This rearrangement joins TRBV7-2 to TRBJ2-5; 10 positions agree with TRBD2. Germline CDR1 is SGHTA and CDR2 is FQGNSA. CDR3 size: 17 residues. Trimming cost V 1 base and J 5 bases; bases outside gene matches: 10. The CDR3 sequence is CASSLVASGRKVETQYF. The CDR3 nucleotides are TGTGCCAGCAGCTTAGTAGCTAGCGGGAGAAAGGTGGAGACCCAGTACTTC. Full variable domain (outside the CDR3, taken from reference TRBV7-2 and TRBJ2-5): GAGVSQSPSNKVTEKGKDVELRCDPISGHTALYWYRQSLGQGLEFLIYFQGNSAPDKSGLPSDRFSAERTGGSVSTLTIQRTQQEDSAVYLCASSLVASGRKVETQYFGPGTRLLVL.

This clone was counted between two and nine times. The chain joins TRBV7-6 to TRBJ2-6, with unresolved D. V shed 3 bases and J shed 4 bases, with 13 bases lying between them. The length of the CDR3 is 16 residues. The V gene's germline CDR1 is SGHVS and CDR2 FNYEAQ. CDR3 amino acids: CASSFGSSLGANVLTF. CDR3 DNA sequence: TGTGCCAGCAGCTTTGGCTCCTCTCTCGGGGCCAACGTCCTGACTTTC.

This chain connects TRBV7-8 to TRBJ2-7; 11 bases line up with TRBD2. The J segment lost 4 bases and the V segment lost 5 bases, leaving 4 bases of the junction unmatched. The length of the CDR3 is 14 residues. The germline gives CDR1 SGHVS, CDR2 FQNEAQ. CDR3 sequence reads: CASSKGTSGYEQYF. The DNA of the CDR3 is TGTGCCAGCAGCAAAGGGACTAGCGGTTACGAGCAGTACTTC. The variable domain in full, completed from reference TRBV7-8 and TRBJ2-7, reads GAGVSQSPRYKVAKRGQDVALRCDPISGHVSLFWYQQALGQGPEFLTYFQNEAQLDKSGLPSDRFFAERPEGSVSTLKIQRTQQEDSAVYLCASSKGTSGYEQYFGPGTRLTVT.

The rearrangement uses TRBV19 and TRBJ1-1; 7 nucleotides match TRBD1. V lost 7 bases and J lost 5; bases outside the gene matches: 10. In germline, CDR1 is LNHDA, CDR2 SQIVND (reference sequence). The CDR3 length is 14 residues. DNA of the CDR3: TGTGCCAGTAACAACGGCAGGGGGGATACTGAAGCTTTCTTT. This translates into CASNNGRGDTEAFF.

V gene TRBV5-4 combines with J gene TRBJ1-2; 7 bases fit TRBD1. Per the germline V gene, CDR1 is SGHNT and CDR2 is YYREEE (reference sequence). J gave up 7 bases and V 2 bases, and 17 bases lay outside the gene matches. The CDR3 contains 17 residues. The CDR3 spells CASSLPINRGRGFGYTF. As DNA, the CDR3 is TGTGCCAGCAGCTTACCCATCAACAGGGGAAGGGGTTTTGGCTACACCTTC.

The rearrangement joins TRBV10-2 to TRBJ1-2; no clear D. Germline loops: CDR1 WSHSY, CDR2 SAAADI. The length of the CDR3 is 14 residues. V shed 6 bases and J shed 6 bases, with 17 bases lying between them. The CDR3 loop is CASSDWPSRNGYTF. The CDR3 DNA reads TGCGCCAGCAGCGATTGGCCCTCGCGGAATGGCTACACCTTC.

This clone was picked up a small number of times. This chain's CDR3 is CASSEHFEDTIYF. DNA of the CDR3: TGTGCCAGCAGTGAACACTTTGAGGACACCATATATTTT. V and J are TRBV6-1 and TRBJ1-3; D call uncertain. There are 13 residues in the CDR3. Germline V gives CDR1 MNHNS, CDR2 SASEGT. V lost 2 bases and J 8 bases, leaving 10 bases between the germline ends.

The rearrangement joins TRBV19 to TRBJ2-7; D is uncertain. Trimming stripped 5 bases from V and 2 bases from J, with 19 bases between. CDR1 LNHDA and CDR2 SQIVND come from the germline V gene (reference sequence). The CDR3 has 16 amino acids. The CDR3 reads CASSPLRQALTYEQYF. The CDR3 region has the DNA TGTGCCAGTAGTCCCCTAAGGCAGGCCCTGACCTACGAGCAGTACTTC.

This sequence joins TRBV5-8 and TRBJ2-1; TRBD2 agrees at 12 bases. Germline V CDR1 and CDR2: SGHTS, YDEGEE. The CDR3 runs to 15 residues. Germline trimming cut 9 bases from V and 9 bases from J; bases unmatched to any gene: 13. The chain's CDR3 is CATTHRLAGVAEQFF. The CDR3 bases are TGTGCCACCACCCACCGACTAGCGGGAGTAGCTGAGCAGTTCTTC. Together with reference TRBV5-8 and TRBJ2-1, the CDR3 gives the full variable domain: EAGVTQSPTHLIKTRGQQATLRCSPISGHTSVYWYQQALGLGLQFLLWYDEGEERNRGNFPPRFSGRQFPNYSSELNVNALELEDSALYLCATTHRLAGVAEQFFGPGTRLTVL.

J is TRBJ2-3 and V is TRBV7-2; 15 nucleotides line up with TRBD2. With V trimmed by 5 bases and J by 3 bases, 12 bases remained unmatched. CDR1 is SGHTA and CDR2 is FQGNSA in the germline V gene. The CDR3 contains 19 residues. In nucleotides, the CDR3 is TGTGCCAGCAGCGCACGGACTAGCGGGAGGGCCGTGATGACAGATACGCAGTATTTT. Translated, it gives CASSARTSGRAVMTDTQYF.

This clone appeared once. The chain is built from TRBV6-2 or TRBV6-3 and TRBJ1-2; 9 nucleotides align to TRBD1. The germline V gene encodes CDR1 MNHEY and CDR2 SVGEGT. V gave up 4 bases and J gave up 4 bases; unmatched junction bases: 7. The CDR3 contains 15 residues. CDR3 sequence reads: CASSSTGGSPYGYTF. CDR3 sequence (DNA): TGTGCCAGCAGTTCTACAGGGGGCTCCCCCTATGGCTACACCTTC.

In this sample, this clone turned up a few times. CDR3 sequence (DNA): TGTGCCAGCAGCCAAGATCCGGACAGGCTGTACACTGAAGCTTTCTTT. Its protein is CASSQDPDRLYTEAFF. The chain combines TRBV3-1 (or the pseudogene TRBV3-2) with TRBJ1-1; 7 positions match TRBD1. The V gene end was trimmed by 0 bases and the J gene end by 3 bases; junction bases not matched to a gene: 7. CDR3 length equals 16 residues. CDR1 LGHDT and CDR2 YNNKEL come from the germline V gene (reference sequence).

The rearrangement uses TRBV4-3 and TRBJ1-6, with no clear D. CDR3 length equals 14 residues. The V gene's germline CDR1 is LGHNA and CDR2 YSLEER. Trimming left V 1 base short and J 11 bases short, with 12 bases between. The CDR3 sequence: CASSQGAGEAPLHF. The CDR3 DNA sequence: TGCGCCAGCAGCCAAGGCGCGGGTGAAGCACCCCTCCACTTT.

The rearrangement joins TRBV7-8 to TRBJ2-7; the match to TRBD2 covers 10 bases. There are 16 residues in the CDR3. With V trimmed by 4 bases and J by 0 bases, 6 bases remained unmatched. In germline, CDR1 is SGHVS, CDR2 FQNEAQ. Here the CDR3 DNA reads TGTGCCAGCAGCTCGACTAGCGGGCTGAGCTCCTACGAGCAGTACTTC. Amino acids: CASSSTSGLSSYEQYF.

The chain carries TRBV30 and TRBJ2-1; 9 nucleotides line up with TRBD2. V shed 3 bases, J shed 8 bases, and the junction held 8 bases outside the gene matches. This CDR3 has 14 amino acids. Germline CDR1 GTSNPN, CDR2 SVGIG (reference sequence). In DNA form, the CDR3 reads TGTGCCTGGAGGGTGGCGGGAGGGCTGGATGAGCAGTTCTTC. It yields the protein CAWRVAGGLDEQFF.

This clone was detected only a few times. The chain uses TRBV19 and TRBJ2-7, with D maybe TRBD2 (6 bases). With 6 bases removed from V and 1 base from J, the gap between germline ends came to 10 bases. The CDR3 loop spans 13 amino acids. Germline CDR1 is LNHDA and CDR2 is SQIVND (reference sequence). The CDR3 loop is CASRLRGSYEQYF. In DNA form, the CDR3 reads TGTGCCAGTAGACTCCGGGGGTCCTACGAGCAGTACTTC. Supplemented by reference TRBV19 and TRBJ2-7, the full variable domain reads DGGITQSPKYLFRKEGQNVTLSCEQNLNHDAMYWYRQDPGQGLRLIYYSQIVNDFQKGDIAEGYSVSREKKESFPLTVTSAQKNPTAFYLCASRLRGSYEQYFGPGTRLTVT.